This T cell receptor beta chain was identified during a study of beta chain features in type 1 diabetes. Study findings and constraints: All four CD4+ subsets from Type 1 diabetes patients carried moderately but significantly shorter TCRB CDR3s. When cDNA is sequenced, cells with high TCR expression could be over-represented.

Sequencing targeted expressed TCRB transcripts, as all isolated RNA had been reverse transcribed. Only in-frame clones appear in the TCRdb table, and some are missing; sequencing was by immunoSEQ multiplex PCR. The sample records under 350,000 clones, approximately 15% being singletons. Germline V gene sequence: CDR1 MDHEN, CDR2 SYDVKM. V dropped 7 bases and J dropped 8; count of bases not matched to a gene: 9. The CDR3 is made up of 13 amino acids. This clone turned up a few times. Antigen specificity is unknown. Sequences were obtained from naive CD4+ T cells from blood. The clonotype was recovered from a man in his thirties or forties with type 1 diabetes. The rearrangement links TRBV28 to TRBJ1-2, with 8 nucleotides matching TRBD1. The CDR3 DNA sequence: TGTGCCAGCACCCGGGACAGGACCTACGGCTACACCTTC. Translating it yields CASTRDRTYGYTF.